This T cell receptor (beta chain) comes out of a study of radiotherapy plus CTLA-4 blockade in lung cancer (dated by TCRdb to 2016 to 2019). Broadly, across the study: Among the enrolled patients, 15% to 20% had an objective response, and about 29% reached disease control.

Results and caveats for the whole study, not just this receptor: After treatment with radiotherapy and ipilimumab, TCR clones that originated in tumors expanded in peripheral blood. Early dynamic changes in blood T cell clones, together with increased serum interferon-beta after radiation, were reported as the strongest predictors of response.

CDR1 and CDR2 were assigned from the germline V gene (reference sequence) as PRHDT and FYEKMQ. For this chain, trimming is 2 bases at the V end and 8 bases at the J end, and the number of junction bases without a gene match is 4. The CDR3 starts with the cysteine, ends with the phenylalanine, and has 15 residues. The DNA shown is the 45-base CDR3, in frame from base 1. The protocol used for the library was the immunoSEQ multiplex PCR assay. TCRdb's version of the immuneACCESS table is confined to in-frame rearrangements and falls short of the full clone set. An unresolved V gene accounts for under half of the shortfall where checked; the remainder is of unknown origin. Across this sample there are 40,000 to 55,000 clones, with 75% to 90% seen only once. The top ten clonotypes cover about 17% of the sample. This clone was picked up one time. Its antigen is still unknown. Base qualities were left out, and no much larger clone turns up one base away.

The study tested focal radiation therapy combined with CTLA-4 blockade (ipilimumab) in patients with chemo-refractory metastatic non-small-cell lung cancer. The rearrangement combines TRBV13 with TRBJ2-1; 12 central bases correspond to TRBD2. Sequenced material: peripheral blood, taken from a patient treated with radiotherapy plus ipilimumab. The sequence derives from a human donor with non-small cell lung cancer that progressed on radiotherapy plus ipilimumab. Some clones in this sample may be carry-over from other donors' samples. The base sequence is TGTGCCAGCAGCTTAAGACTAGCGGGGGCCTATGAGCAGTTCTTC. Translated, this is CASSLRLAGAYEQFF.